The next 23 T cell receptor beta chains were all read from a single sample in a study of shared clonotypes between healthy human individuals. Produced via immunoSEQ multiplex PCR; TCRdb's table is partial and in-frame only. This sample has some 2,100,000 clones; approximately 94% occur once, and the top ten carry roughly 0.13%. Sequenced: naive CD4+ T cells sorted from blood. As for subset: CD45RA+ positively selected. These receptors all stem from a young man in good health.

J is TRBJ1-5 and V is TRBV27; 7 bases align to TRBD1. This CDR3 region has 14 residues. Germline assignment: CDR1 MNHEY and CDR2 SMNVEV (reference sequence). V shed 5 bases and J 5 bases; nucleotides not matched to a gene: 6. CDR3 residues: CASSPSTGYQPQHF. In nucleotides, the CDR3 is TGTGCCAGCAGTCCCTCGACAGGGTATCAGCCCCAGCATTTT.

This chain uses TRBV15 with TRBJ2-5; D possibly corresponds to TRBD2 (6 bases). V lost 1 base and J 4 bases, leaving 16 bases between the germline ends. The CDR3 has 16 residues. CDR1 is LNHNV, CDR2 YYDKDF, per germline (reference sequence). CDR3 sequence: CATSRGTNSRGETQYF. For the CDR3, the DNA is TGTGCCACCAGCAGAGGTACCAATTCGCGGGGAGAGACCCAGTACTTC.

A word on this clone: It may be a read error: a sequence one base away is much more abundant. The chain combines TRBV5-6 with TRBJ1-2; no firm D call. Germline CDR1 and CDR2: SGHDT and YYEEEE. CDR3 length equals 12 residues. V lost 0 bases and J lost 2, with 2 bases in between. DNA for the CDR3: TGTGCCAGCAGCTTGGACAACTATGGCTACACCTTC. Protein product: CASSLDNYGYTF.

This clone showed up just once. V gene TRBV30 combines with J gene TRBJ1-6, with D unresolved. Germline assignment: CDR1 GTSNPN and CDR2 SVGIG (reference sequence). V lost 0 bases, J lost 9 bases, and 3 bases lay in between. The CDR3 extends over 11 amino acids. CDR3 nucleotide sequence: TGTGCCTGGAGTGTAACTTCACCCCTCCACTTT. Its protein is CAWSVTSPLHF.

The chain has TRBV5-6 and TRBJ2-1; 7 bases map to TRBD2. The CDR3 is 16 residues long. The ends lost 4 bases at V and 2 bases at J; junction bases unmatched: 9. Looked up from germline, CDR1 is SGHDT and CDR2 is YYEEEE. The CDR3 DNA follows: TGTGCCAGCAGCCGAAGGGCTAGCGGTACCTACAATGAGCAGTTCTTC. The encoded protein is CASSRRASGTYNEQFF.

The CDR3 DNA follows: TGTGCCAGTAGCCTGACAGCGAACACTGAAGCTTTCTTT. It encodes CASSLTANTEAFF. The chain joins TRBV19 to TRBJ1-1, with D tentatively TRBD1 (5 bases). The CDR3 length is 13 residues. The V end lost 6 bases, the J end lost 1 base, and 9 bases lay between the germline ends. CDR1 and CDR2 (germline): LNHDA, SQIVND (reference sequence).

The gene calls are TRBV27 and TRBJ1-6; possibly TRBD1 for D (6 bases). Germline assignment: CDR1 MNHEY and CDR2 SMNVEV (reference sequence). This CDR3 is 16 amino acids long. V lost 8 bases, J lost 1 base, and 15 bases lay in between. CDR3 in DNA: TGTGCCAGCGGACAGACAGGCCGGTCCTATAATTCACCCCTCCACTTT. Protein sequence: CASGQTGRSYNSPLHF.

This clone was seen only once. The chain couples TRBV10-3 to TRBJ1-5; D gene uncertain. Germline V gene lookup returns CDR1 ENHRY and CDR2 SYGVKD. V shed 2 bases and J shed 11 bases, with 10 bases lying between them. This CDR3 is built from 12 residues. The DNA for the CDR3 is TGTGCCATCAGTGAGGGGCCCTCAGCCCAGCATTTT. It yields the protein CAISEGPSAQHF.

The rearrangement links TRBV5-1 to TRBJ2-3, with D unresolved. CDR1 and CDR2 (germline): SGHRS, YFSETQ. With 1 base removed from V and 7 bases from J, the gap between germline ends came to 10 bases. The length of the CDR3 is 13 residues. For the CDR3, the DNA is TGCGCCAGCAGCTTGAAAACCACTAATACGCAGTATTTT. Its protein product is CASSLKTTNTQYF.

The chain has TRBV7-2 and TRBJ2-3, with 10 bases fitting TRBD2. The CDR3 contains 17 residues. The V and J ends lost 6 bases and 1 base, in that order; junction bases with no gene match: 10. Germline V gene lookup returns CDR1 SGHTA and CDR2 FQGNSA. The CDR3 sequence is CASSRTPSGRGTDTQYF. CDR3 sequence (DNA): TGTGCCAGCAGTCGAACCCCCAGCGGGAGGGGCACAGATACGCAGTATTTT.

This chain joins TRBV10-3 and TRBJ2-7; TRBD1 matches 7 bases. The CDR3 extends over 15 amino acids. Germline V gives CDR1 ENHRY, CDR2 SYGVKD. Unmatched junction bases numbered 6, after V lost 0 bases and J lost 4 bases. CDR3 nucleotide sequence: TGTGCCATCAGTGAGTCGACAGGGACCCCATACGAGCAGTACTTC. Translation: CAISESTGTPYEQYF.

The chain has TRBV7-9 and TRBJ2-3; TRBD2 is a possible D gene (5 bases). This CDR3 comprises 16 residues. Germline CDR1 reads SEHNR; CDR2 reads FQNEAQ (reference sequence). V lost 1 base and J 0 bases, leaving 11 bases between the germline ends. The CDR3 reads CASSLEDFASTDTQYF. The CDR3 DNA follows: TGTGCCAGCAGCTTAGAGGACTTTGCTAGCACAGATACGCAGTATTTT.

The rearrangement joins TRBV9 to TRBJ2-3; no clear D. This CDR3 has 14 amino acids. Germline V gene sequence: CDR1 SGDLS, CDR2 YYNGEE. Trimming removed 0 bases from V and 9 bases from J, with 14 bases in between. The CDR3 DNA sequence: TGTGCCAGCAGCGTAGGGTCCAAACTGGGGACGCAGTATTTT. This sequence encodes CASSVGSKLGTQYF.

The CDR3 DNA sequence: TGTGCCAGTTTCCAGGGATCCATGAACACTGAAGCTTTCTTT. Protein product: CASFQGSMNTEAFF. This chain links TRBV7-9 with TRBJ1-1, with D possibly TRBD1 on 5 matching bases. CDR1 and CDR2 (germline): SEHNR, FQNEAQ (reference sequence). Trimming cost V 9 bases and J 0 bases, with 14 bases left between them. CDR3 size: 14 residues.

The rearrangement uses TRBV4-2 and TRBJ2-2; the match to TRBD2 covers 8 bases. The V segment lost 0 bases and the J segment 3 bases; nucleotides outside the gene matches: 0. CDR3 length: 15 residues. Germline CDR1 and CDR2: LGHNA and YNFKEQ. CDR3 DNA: TGTGCCAGCAGCCAAGAGACTAGCGACACCGGGGAGCTGTTTTTT. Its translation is CASSQETSDTGELFF.

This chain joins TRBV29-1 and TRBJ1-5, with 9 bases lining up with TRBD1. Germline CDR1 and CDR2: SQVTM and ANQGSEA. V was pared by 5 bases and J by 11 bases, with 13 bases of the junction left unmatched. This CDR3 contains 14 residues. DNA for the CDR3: TGCAGCGTTCTAGACAGGGGGGTGGGTAAAGCCCAGCATTTT. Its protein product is CSVLDRGVGKAQHF.

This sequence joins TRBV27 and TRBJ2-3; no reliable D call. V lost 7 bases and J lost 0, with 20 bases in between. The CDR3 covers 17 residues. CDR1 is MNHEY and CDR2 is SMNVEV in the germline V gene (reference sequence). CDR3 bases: TGTGCCAGCACCTCCTCGAGGTGGCGGATTAGCACAGATACGCAGTATTTT. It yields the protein CASTSSRWRISTDTQYF.

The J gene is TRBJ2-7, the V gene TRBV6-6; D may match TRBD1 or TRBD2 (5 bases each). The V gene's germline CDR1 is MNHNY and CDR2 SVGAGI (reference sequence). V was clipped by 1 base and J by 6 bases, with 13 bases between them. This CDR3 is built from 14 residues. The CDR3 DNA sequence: TGTGCCAGCAGTTACTGGCAGGGCGGGCGCGAGCAGTACTTC. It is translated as CASSYWQGGREQYF.

This chain's CDR3 is CASSLGQVGEAFF. The DNA for the CDR3 is TGTGCCAGCAGTCTGGGGCAGGTAGGGGAAGCTTTCTTT. This sequence joins TRBV5-4 and TRBJ1-1, with D perhaps TRBD1 (5 bases). The CDR3 contains 13 residues. Germline V lookup: CDR1 SGHNT, CDR2 YYREEE (reference sequence). V shed 5 bases and J shed 8 bases, with 16 bases lying between them.

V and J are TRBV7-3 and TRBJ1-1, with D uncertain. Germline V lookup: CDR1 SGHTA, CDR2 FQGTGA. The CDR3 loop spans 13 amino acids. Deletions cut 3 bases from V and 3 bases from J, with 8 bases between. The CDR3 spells CASSFSRDTEAFF. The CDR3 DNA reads TGTGCCAGCAGCTTCAGTCGGGACACTGAAGCTTTCTTT.

CDR3 nucleotides: TGCGCCAGCAGCTTGGCCAGGAGTTCCCAGTACACTGAAGCTTTCTTT. Translating it yields CASSLARSSQYTEAFF. The J gene is TRBJ1-1, the V gene TRBV5-1, with D hard to call. V lost 0 bases to trimming and J lost 3 bases, with 15 bases between them. Germline CDR1 is SGHRS and CDR2 is YFSETQ. The CDR3 covers 16 residues.

Here the CDR3 DNA reads TGTGCCAGCAGTTACTCGAGGACGGGGGGGCGGTTTGAGCAGTTCTTC. Translating it yields CASSYSRTGGRFEQFF. This sequence joins TRBV6-6 and TRBJ2-1, with TRBD2 matching 8 bases. The germline V gene has CDR1 MNHNY and CDR2 SVGAGI (reference sequence). The CDR3 is 16 amino acids. Trimming took 0 bases from V and 9 from J; bases not matched to a gene: 10.

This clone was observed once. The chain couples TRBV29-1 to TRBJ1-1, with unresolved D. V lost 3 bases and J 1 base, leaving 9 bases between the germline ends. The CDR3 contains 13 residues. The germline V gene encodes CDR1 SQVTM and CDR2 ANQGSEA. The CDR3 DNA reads TGCAGCGTTGAGTCCGGACGGAACACTGAAGCTTTCTTT. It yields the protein CSVESGRNTEAFF.